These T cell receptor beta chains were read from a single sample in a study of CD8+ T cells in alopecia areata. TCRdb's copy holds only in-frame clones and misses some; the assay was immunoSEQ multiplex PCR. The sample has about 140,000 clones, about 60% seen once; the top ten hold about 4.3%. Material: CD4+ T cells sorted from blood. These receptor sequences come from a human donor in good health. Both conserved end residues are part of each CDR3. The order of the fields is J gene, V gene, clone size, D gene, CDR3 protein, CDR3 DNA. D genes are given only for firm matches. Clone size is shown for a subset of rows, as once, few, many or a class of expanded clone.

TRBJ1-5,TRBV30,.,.,CAWSVSGDQPQHF,TGTGCCTGGAGTGTAAGCGGAGATCAGCCCCAGCATTTT
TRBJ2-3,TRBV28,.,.,CASSRDSSTDTQYF,TGTGCCAGCAGTCGGGACTCCAGCACAGATACGCAGTATTTT
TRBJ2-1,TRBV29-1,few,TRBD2,CSVEKAGGPNEQFF,TGCAGCGTTGAAAAAGCGGGAGGCCCCAATGAGCAGTTCTTC
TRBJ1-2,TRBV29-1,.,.,CSVELGGSANYGYTF,TGCAGCGTTGAGTTGGGGGGCTCTGCTAACTATGGCTACACCTTC
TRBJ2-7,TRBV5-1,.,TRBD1,CASSPGQRSYEQYF,TGCGCCAGCAGCCCGGGACAGCGTTCCTACGAGCAGTACTTC
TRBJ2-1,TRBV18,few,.,CASSPDASYNEQFF,TGTGCCAGCTCACCTGATGCCTCCTACAATGAGCAGTTCTTC
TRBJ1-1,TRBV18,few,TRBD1,CASSPTGGNTEAFF,TGTGCCAGCTCACCCACAGGGGGGAACACTGAAGCTTTCTTT
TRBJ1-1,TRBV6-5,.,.,CASFKGTEAFF,TGTGCCAGCTTCAAGGGCACTGAAGCTTTCTTT
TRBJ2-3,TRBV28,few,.,CASLGQGGTDTQYF,TGTGCCAGCCTGGGTCAGGGGGGAACAGATACGCAGTATTTT
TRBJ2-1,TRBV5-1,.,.,CASSLGRRGEQFF,TGCGCCAGCAGCTTGGGCCGGCGGGGTGAGCAGTTCTTC
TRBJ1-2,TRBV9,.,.,CASSVAQESYGYTF,TGTGCCAGCAGCGTAGCACAGGAATCCTATGGCTACACCTTC
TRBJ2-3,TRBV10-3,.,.,CAIRSREAEGDTQYF,TGTGCCATCAGATCCCGCGAAGCCGAAGGAGATACGCAGTATTTT
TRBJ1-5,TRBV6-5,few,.,CASSPSREPQHF,TGTGCCAGCAGCCCCTCCCGTGAGCCCCAGCATTTT
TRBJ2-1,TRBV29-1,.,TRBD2,CSVSSGSSNEQFF,TGCAGCGTTTCTAGCGGGAGTAGCAATGAGCAGTTCTTC
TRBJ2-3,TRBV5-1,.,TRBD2,CASSLGTSGRTDTQYF,TGCGCCAGCAGCTTGGGGACTAGCGGACGCACAGATACGCAGTATTTT
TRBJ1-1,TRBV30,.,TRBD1,CAWSLRTGGYSEAFF,TGTGCCTGGAGTCTGAGGACAGGAGGGTACTCTGAAGCTTTCTTT
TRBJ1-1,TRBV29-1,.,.,CSVEDLSEAFF,TGCAGCGTTGAAGATTTGTCTGAAGCTTTCTTT
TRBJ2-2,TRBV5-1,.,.,CASSLARIGVNTGELFF,TGCGCCAGCAGCTTGGCCAGAATCGGGGTGAACACCGGGGAGCTGTTTTTT
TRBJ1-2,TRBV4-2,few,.,CASSQGLTGPYGYTF,TGTGCCAGCAGCCAGGGACTTACAGGGCCCTATGGCTACACCTTC
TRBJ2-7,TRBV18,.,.,CASSPPGWGSSYEQYF,TGTGCCAGCTCACCACCTGGCTGGGGGAGCTCCTACGAGCAGTACTTC
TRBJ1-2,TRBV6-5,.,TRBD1,CASSYSPGGRGYTF,TGTGCCAGCAGTTACTCCCCAGGGGGACGTGGCTACACCTTC
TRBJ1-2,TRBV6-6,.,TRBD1,CASSYEGAVGYGYTF,TGTGCCAGCAGTTATGAGGGGGCCGTTGGCTATGGCTACACCTTC
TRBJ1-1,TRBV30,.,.,CAWINKVGVTEAFF,TGTGCCTGGATTAATAAGGTGGGAGTCACTGAAGCTTTCTTT
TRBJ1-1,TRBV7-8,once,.,CASSLLWDRLNTEAFF,TGTGCCAGCAGCCTTCTTTGGGACCGATTGAACACTGAAGCTTTCTTT
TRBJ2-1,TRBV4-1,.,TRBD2,CASSLTSGKYNEQFF,TGCGCCAGCAGCTTAACTAGCGGGAAGTACAATGAGCAGTTCTTC
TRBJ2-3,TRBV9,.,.,CASSSGGRLTDTQYF,TGTGCCAGCAGCTCCGGCGGACGGCTCACAGATACGCAGTATTTT
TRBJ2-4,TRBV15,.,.,CATRNGLAKNIQYF,TGTGCCACCAGGAACGGTTTAGCCAAAAACATTCAGTACTTC
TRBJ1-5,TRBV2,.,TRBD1,CASSEGQVGGQPQHF,TGTGCCAGCAGTGAGGGACAGGTTGGAGGACAGCCCCAGCATTTT
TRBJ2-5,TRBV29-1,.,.,CSDRGAGTAQETQYF,TGCAGCGACCGAGGGGCAGGGACGGCCCAAGAGACCCAGTACTTC
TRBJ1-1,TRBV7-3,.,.,CASSTQGNTEAFF,TGTGCCAGCAGCACGCAGGGCAACACTGAAGCTTTCTTT
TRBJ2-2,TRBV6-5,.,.,CASRRRDTGELFF,TGTGCCAGCAGGAGGCGAGACACCGGGGAGCTGTTTTTT
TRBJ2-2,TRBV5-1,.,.,CASSLEGSDTGELFF,TGCGCCAGCAGCTTGGAAGGGTCCGACACCGGGGAGCTGTTTTTT
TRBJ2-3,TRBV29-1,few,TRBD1,CSVTTGGRADTQYF,TGCAGCGTAACCACAGGGGGCAGGGCAGATACGCAGTATTTT
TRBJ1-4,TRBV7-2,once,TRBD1,CASRDGTGNEKLFF,TGTGCCAGCAGGGACGGGACAGGGAATGAAAAACTGTTTTTT
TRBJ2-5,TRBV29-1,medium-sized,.,CSVEDPPGGETQYF,TGCAGCGTTGAAGATCCACCGGGCGGCGAGACCCAGTACTTC
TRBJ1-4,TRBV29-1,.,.,CSAGSTNEKLFF,TGCAGCGCCGGATCAACTAATGAAAAACTGTTTTTT
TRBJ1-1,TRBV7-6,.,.,CASSLASWNTEAFF,TGTGCCAGCAGCTTAGCAAGCTGGAACACTGAAGCTTTCTTT
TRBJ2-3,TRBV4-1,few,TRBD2,CASSQDRTSPITDTQYF,TGCGCCAGCAGCCAAGATAGGACTAGCCCTATAACAGATACGCAGTATTTT
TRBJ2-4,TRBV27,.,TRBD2,CASRPSGELAKNIQYF,TGTGCCAGCAGACCTAGCGGGGAACTAGCCAAAAACATTCAGTACTTC
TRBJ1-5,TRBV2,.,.,CASSEDRVNQPQHF,TGTGCCAGCAGTGAGGACAGAGTCAATCAGCCCCAGCATTTT
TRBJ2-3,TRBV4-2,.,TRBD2,CASSPTGLAKGDTQYF,TGTGCCAGCAGCCCTACGGGACTAGCCAAAGGGGATACGCAGTATTTT
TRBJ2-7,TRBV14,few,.,CASSHVNYEQYF,TGTGCCAGCAGCCACGTGAACTACGAGCAGTACTTC
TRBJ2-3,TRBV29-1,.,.,CSVGLSPDTQYF,TGCAGCGTAGGACTAAGCCCGGATACGCAGTATTTT
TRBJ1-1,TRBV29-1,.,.,CSVRGGNTEAFF,TGCAGCGTTAGGGGAGGGAACACTGAAGCTTTCTTT
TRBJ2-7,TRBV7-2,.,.,CASSLGDLEGEQYF,TGTGCCAGCAGCTTAGGTGACCTGGAAGGCGAGCAGTACTTC
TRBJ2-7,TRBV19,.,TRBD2,CATGLADSYEQYF,TGTGCCACCGGACTAGCGGACTCCTACGAGCAGTACTTC
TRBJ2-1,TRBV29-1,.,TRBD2,CSVNGLAGTEQFF,TGCAGCGTTAACGGACTAGCCGGAACTGAGCAGTTCTTC
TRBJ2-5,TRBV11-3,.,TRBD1,CASSLGTGVETQYF,TGTGCCAGCAGCTTGGGGACAGGGGTGGAGACCCAGTACTTC
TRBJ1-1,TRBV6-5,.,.,CASSSPGSTEAFF,TGTGCCAGCAGTTCCCCGGGCAGCACTGAAGCTTTCTTT
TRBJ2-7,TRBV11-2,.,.,CASSQGDEQYF,TGTGCCAGCAGTCAGGGAGACGAGCAGTACTTC
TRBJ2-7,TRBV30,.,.,CAWSSAYEQYF,TGTGCCTGGAGTTCAGCTTACGAGCAGTACTTC
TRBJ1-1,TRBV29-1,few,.,CSVENSGRNTEAFF,TGCAGCGTTGAAAACAGCGGGCGGAACACTGAAGCTTTCTTT
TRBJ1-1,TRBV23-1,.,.,CASNSGIGDTEAFF,TGCGCCAGCAACTCAGGGATAGGGGACACTGAAGCTTTCTTT